This TCR beta chain came from a study of shared clonotypes between healthy human individuals. Method: immunoSEQ multiplex PCR; TCRdb's copy keeps in-frame clones and lacks some. The sample records 450,000 to 500,000 clones, around 85% being singletons. The V segment lost 6 bases and the J segment 5 bases; nucleotides outside the gene matches: 6. The germline gives CDR1 MNHEY, CDR2 SMNVEV (reference sequence). The CDR3 extends over 14 amino acids. The TCR was taken from a woman in her thirties or forties in good health. Some clones in this sample may be carry-over from other donors' samples. The chain employs TRBV27 and TRBJ1-2; TRBD1 aligns across 10 bases. The sequencing input was PBMCs. Here the CDR3 DNA reads TGTGCCAGCAGCCCGGGACAGGGGATGTATGGCTACACCTTC. Translated: CASSPGQGMYGYTF.